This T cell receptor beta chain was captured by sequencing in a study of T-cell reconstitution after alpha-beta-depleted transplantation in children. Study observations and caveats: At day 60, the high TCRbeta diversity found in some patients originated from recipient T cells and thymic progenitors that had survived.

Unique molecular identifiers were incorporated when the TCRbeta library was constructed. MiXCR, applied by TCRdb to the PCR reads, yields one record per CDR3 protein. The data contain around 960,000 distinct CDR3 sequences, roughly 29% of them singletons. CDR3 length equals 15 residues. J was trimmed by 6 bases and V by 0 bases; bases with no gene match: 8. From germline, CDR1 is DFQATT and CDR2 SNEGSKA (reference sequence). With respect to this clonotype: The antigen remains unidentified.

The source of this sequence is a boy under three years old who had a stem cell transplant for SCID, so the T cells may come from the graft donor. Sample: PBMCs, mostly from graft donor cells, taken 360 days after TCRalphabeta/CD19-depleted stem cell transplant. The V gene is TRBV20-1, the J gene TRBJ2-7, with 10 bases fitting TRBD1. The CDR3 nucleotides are TGCAGTGCTAGAGATGGAGGGACAGGGGAATTCGAGCAGTACTTC. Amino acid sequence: CSARDGGTGEFEQYF.